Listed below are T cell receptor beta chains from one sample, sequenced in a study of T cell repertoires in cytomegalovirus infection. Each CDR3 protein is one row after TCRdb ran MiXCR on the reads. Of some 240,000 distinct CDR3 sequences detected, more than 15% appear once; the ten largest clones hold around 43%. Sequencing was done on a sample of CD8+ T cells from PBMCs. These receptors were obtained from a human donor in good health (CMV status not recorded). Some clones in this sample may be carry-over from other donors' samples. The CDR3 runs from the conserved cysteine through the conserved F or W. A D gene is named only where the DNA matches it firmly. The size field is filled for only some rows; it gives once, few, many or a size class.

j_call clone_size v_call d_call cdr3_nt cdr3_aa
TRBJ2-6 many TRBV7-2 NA TGTGCCAGCAGCCCACCTTGGGGGGCTGGGGCCAACGTCCTGACTTTC CASSPPWGAGANVLTF
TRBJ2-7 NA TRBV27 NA TGTGCCAGCAGCCCGGGGGTGGGGACCTACGAGCAGTACTTC CASSPGVGTYEQYF
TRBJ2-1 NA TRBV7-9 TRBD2 TGTGCCAGCAGCCCTACCGGGAGAGCGGGGGCTTACAATGAGCAGTTCTTC CASSPTGRAGAYNEQFF
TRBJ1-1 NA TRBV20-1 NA TGCAGTGCTAGAGACCCTTATTTATCTGACACTGAAGCTTTCTTT CSARDPYLSDTEAFF
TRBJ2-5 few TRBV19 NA TGTGCCAGTAGCCACAGCTCGGGGACCCAGTACTTC CASSHSSGTQYF
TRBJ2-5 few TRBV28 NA TGTGCCAGCAGTTTATGGCGGGATCCCTATTGGGAGACCCAGTACTTC CASSLWRDPYWETQYF
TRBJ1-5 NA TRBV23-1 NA TGCGCCAGCAGTCATCAGGCTGAAATCCGGGAGGACGACGATCAGCCCCAGCATTTT CASSHQAEIREDDDQPQHF
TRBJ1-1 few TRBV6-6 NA TGTGCCAGCAGTTACGTGGCGCTCAACACTGAAGCTTTCTTT CASSYVALNTEAFF
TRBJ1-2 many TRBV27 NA TGTGCCAGCAGCCAGAGAAAGTCAGCCTATGGCTACACCTTC CASSQRKSAYGYTF
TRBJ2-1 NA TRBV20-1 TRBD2 TGCAGTGCTTCCCGGACTAGCGGGGGGGATGAGCAGTTCTTC CSASRTSGGDEQFF
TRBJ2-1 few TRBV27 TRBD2 TGTGCCAGCGCGACTAGCGGGAGTACGGATGAGCAGTTCTTC CASATSGSTDEQFF
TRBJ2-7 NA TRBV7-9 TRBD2 TGTGCCAGCAGCCCCAAAGGGAGGGACTCCTACGAGCAGTACTTC CASSPKGRDSYEQYF